Reported below is one T cell receptor (beta chain). Its antigen is unknown. Trimming cost V 1 base and J 2 bases; bases outside gene matches: 2. CDR1 and CDR2 from the germline V gene are LGHNA and YSLEER. The CDR3 loop spans 14 amino acids. Assay used: immunoSEQ multiplex PCR; TCRdb lists only in-frame clones, some missing. Here the sample spans several thousand clones, around 85% being singletons. The record originates from a study of immune evolution from preneoplasia to lung adenocarcinoma. Regarding the study as a whole: Top clone frequencies peaked in normal lung, apparently declining through invasive adenocarcinoma.

After pathologic assessment, macro-dissection selected premalignant or tumor cells for extraction. The specimen was FFPE minimally invasive lung adenocarcinoma tissue. This clonotype was sampled from a person between 45 and 75 years old with lung adenocarcinoma. The chain employs TRBV4-3 and TRBJ2-7; 7 positions match TRBD2. The CDR3 region is CASSQVAGAYEQYF. DNA for the CDR3: TGCGCCAGCAGCCAAGTGGCGGGAGCCTACGAGCAGTACTTC.